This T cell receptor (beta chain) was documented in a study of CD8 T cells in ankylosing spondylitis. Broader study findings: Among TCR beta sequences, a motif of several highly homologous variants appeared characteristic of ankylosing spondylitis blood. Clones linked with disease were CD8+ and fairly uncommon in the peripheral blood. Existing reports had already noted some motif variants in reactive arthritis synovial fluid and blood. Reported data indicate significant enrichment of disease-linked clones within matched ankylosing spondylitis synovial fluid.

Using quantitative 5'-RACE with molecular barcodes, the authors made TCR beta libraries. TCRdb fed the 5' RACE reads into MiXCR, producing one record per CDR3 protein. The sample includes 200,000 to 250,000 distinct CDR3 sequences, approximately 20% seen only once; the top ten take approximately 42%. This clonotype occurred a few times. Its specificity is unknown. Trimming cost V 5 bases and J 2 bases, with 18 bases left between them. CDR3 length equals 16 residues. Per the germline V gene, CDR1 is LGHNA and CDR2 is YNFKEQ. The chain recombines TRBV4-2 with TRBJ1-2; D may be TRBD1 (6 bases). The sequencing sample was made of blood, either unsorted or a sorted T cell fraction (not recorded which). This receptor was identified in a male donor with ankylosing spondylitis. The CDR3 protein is CASSGSQGGENYGYTF. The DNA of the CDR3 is TGTGCCAGCAGCGGATCACAGGGTGGAGAGAACTATGGCTACACCTTC.